Below, one TCR beta chain is given with its context. This specimen belongs to a study of blood T cell repertoires in COVID-19. Study details: Researchers got acute and convalescent COVID-19 samples from the United States, Italy and Spain. Sources were T cells, B-cell-depleted T cells, or PBMCs; the material itself was cDNA or gDNA.

Per the original data handling: Estimation of nucleated cell counts was performed using reference gene primer amplification. Measured with immunoSEQ multiplex PCR; TCRdb has only the in-frame clones, and not every one. The V and J calls and the clone size are those of that table, but D and trimming were determined from the DNA. There are 230,000 or so clones in the sample; roughly 80% occur only once, and 4.5% to 5.5% lies in the top ten. Germline CDR1 reads SGHRS; CDR2 reads YFSETQ. With 1 base clipped from V and 4 bases from J, the junction kept 8 bases outside the gene matches. CDR3 length: 16 amino acids.

Sequenced material: peripheral blood. This TCR was sampled from a human donor in a cohort sampled during active COVID-19. The chain employs TRBV5-1 and TRBJ2-5; 9 bases agree with TRBD2. CDR3 protein: CASSLSPTSGRETQYF. The CDR3 DNA reads TGCGCCAGCAGCTTGTCCCCCACTAGCGGGCGAGAGACCCAGTACTTC. Combining the CDR3 with reference TRBV5-1 and TRBJ2-5 gives the whole variable domain KAGVTQTPRYLIKTRGQQVTLSCSPISGHRSVSWYQQTPGQGLQFLFEYFSETQRNKGNFPGRFSGRQFSNSRSEMNVSTLELGDSALYLCASSLSPTSGRETQYFGPGTRLLVL.